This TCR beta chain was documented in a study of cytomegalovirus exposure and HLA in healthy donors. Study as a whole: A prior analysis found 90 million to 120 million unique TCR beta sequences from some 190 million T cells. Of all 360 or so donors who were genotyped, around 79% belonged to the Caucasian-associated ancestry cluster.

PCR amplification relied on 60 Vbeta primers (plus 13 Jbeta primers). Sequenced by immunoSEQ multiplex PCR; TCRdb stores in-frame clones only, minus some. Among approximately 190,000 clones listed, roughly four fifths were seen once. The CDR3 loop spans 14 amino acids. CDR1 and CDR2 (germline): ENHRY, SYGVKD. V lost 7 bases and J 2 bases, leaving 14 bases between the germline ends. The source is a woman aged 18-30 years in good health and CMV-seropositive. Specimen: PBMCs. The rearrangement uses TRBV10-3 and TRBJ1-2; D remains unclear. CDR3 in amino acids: CAINDLDRNYGYTF. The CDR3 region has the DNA TGTGCCATCAACGACTTAGACCGGAACTATGGCTACACCTTC.